This T cell receptor beta chain was sequenced during a study of T cell repertoires in cytomegalovirus infection. Overall study findings and caveats: Ex vivo responses were dominated by HLA-C-restricted CMV-specific TCR beta clonotypes. Identification of carriers of CMV plus the relevant HLA was achieved through cumulative public TCR beta family frequency.

Regarding this clonotype: Antigen: not known.

A single record per CDR3 protein comes from TCRdb applying MiXCR to the reads. The sample has 200,000 to 250,000 distinct CDR3 sequences, approximately 7% seen once. V was pared by 5 bases and J by 5 bases, with 8 bases of the junction left unmatched. The CDR3 spans 14 residues. Germline loops: CDR1 MNHEY, CDR2 SMNVEV (reference sequence). The TCR was taken from a human donor in good health (CMV status not recorded). Some clones in this sample may be carry-over from other donors' samples. The genes are TRBV27 and TRBJ1-1, with TRBD1 matching over 7 bases. Input material: PBMCs. CDR3 loop: CASSLSSGGTEAFF. The DNA of the CDR3 is TGTGCCAGCAGTCTTAGTTCAGGGGGTACTGAAGCTTTCTTT.